This T cell receptor (beta chain) was captured by sequencing in a study of cytomegalovirus exposure and HLA in healthy donors. Vbeta (60) and Jbeta (13) primers were used in the PCR. The data were produced by immunoSEQ multiplex PCR, yet TCRdb's version contains in-frame clones alone and is incomplete. The sample yields 85,000 to 110,000 clones, around 60% seen once. The length of the CDR3 is 14 residues. Trimming pared 3 bases from V and 2 bases from J, leaving 7 bases between. Germline CDR1 and CDR2: SGHAT and FQNNGV. The sample consisted of PBMCs. This receptor was obtained from a woman in her 50s in good health and CMV-seronegative. This rearrangement joins TRBV11-2 to TRBJ2-2; tentative D call: TRBD1 (6 bases). The CDR3 DNA reads as TGTGCCAGCAGCTTGGGACAAAACACCGGGGAGCTGTTTTTT. Its protein is CASSLGQNTGELFF.